Listed here are 28 T cell receptor beta chains from one sample, sequenced in a study of T-cell reconstitution after alpha-beta-depleted transplantation in children. This sample's TCRbeta library carried unique molecular identifier barcodes. MiXCR, run by TCRdb on the PCR reads, gives a single entry per CDR3 protein. The data contain some 120,000 distinct CDR3 sequences, roughly 24% of them seen just once; the ten biggest clones take up roughly 10%. This specimen was PBMCs, mostly from graft donor cells, taken 180 days after TCRalphabeta/CD19-depleted stem cell transplant. The receptors come from a male patient between 2 and 10 years old who had a stem cell transplant for chronic granulomatous disease, so the T cells may come from the graft donor.

This chain joins TRBV15 and TRBJ2-1; 13 bases agree with TRBD2. The CDR3 contains 16 residues. Germline CDR1 and CDR2: LNHNV and YYDKDF (reference sequence). V gave up 2 bases and J gave up 7 bases; unmatched junction bases: 5. In nucleotides, the CDR3 is TGTGCCACCAGCAGACCCGGACTAGCGGGAGTTAATGAGCAGTTCTTC. Encoded protein: CATSRPGLAGVNEQFF.

V and J are TRBV6-1 and TRBJ2-3; tentative D call: TRBD2 (5 bases). The germline CDR1 and CDR2 sequences are MNHNS and SASEGT. V was trimmed by 7 bases and J by 6 bases, leaving 29 bases between them. This CDR3 spans 18 amino acids. CDR3 protein: CASKEGAWGETPSDTQYF. The CDR3 DNA sequence: TGTGCCAGCAAAGAGGGAGCATGGGGAGAGACACCCTCGGATACGCAGTATTTT.

This clonotype was counted only a few times. The CDR3 DNA reads TGTGCCAGCAGCCGCCACCCTAGCGGGAGCTCCTACAATGAGCAGTTCTTC. Translated: CASSRHPSGSSYNEQFF. The rearrangement uses TRBV5-5 and TRBJ2-1, with 10 bases lining up with TRBD2. Germline lookup yields CDR1 SGHKS and CDR2 YYEKEE (reference sequence). Trimming cost V 4 bases and J 0 bases; bases outside gene matches: 7. This CDR3 has 17 residues.

This clonotype was detected many times. The chain couples TRBV7-2 to TRBJ2-7, with a tentative D call TRBD1 (5 bases). Trimming removed 0 bases from V and 2 bases from J, with 11 bases in between. Germline CDR1 SGHTA, CDR2 FQGNSA. This CDR3 is built from 15 residues. CDR3 DNA sequence: TGTGCCAGCAGCTTAGCGGGGCCGGATCCCTACGAGCAGTACTTC. This translates into CASSLAGPDPYEQYF.

This clonotype showed up many times. This chain links TRBV27 with TRBJ2-2; 12 bases fit TRBD1. This CDR3 has 16 residues. V was clipped by 3 bases and J by 5 bases; unmatched bases: 4. CDR1 and CDR2 from the germline V gene are MNHEY and SMNVEV (reference sequence). CDR3 sequence (DNA): TGTGCCAGCAGTTTCGGGACAGGGGGCTTAACCGGGGAGCTGTTTTTT. Translating it yields CASSFGTGGLTGELFF.

This clonotype was counted only a few times. This chain joins TRBV20-1 and TRBJ2-3; TRBD2 agrees at 10 bases. CDR3 length: 14 residues. V trimming: 6 bases; J trimming: 4 bases; junction bases outside the gene matches: 7. Germline values: CDR1 DFQATT, CDR2 SNEGSKA (reference sequence). The chain's CDR3 is CSASGLASADTQYF. CDR3 DNA: TGCAGTGCGTCGGGACTAGCGTCGGCAGATACGCAGTATTTT.

This clonotype was recorded a few times. The CDR3 region has the DNA TGCGCCAGCAGCCAATTAAGCCGGGGAACTGAAGCTTTCTTT. It encodes CASSQLSRGTEAFF. The chain recombines TRBV4-3 with TRBJ1-1, with D uncertain. The CDR3 length is 14 residues. The germline V gene has CDR1 LGHNA and CDR2 YSLEER. Trimming took off 2 bases at V and 5 bases at J, with 12 bases between the two ends.

This clonotype came up a few times. V is TRBV10-3 and J is TRBJ1-5, with unresolved D. V was pared by 6 bases and J by 4 bases, with 13 bases between. From germline, CDR1 is ENHRY and CDR2 SYGVKD. CDR3 size: 14 residues. CDR3: CAISAGVGNQPQHF. For the CDR3, the DNA is TGTGCCATCAGCGCCGGGGTCGGGAATCAGCCCCAGCATTTT.

This clonotype was seen more than once but under ten times. V is TRBV20-1 and J is TRBJ1-4; the D is unclear. The CDR3 spans 12 residues. Per the germline V gene, CDR1 is DFQATT and CDR2 is SNEGSKA (reference sequence). V lost 3 bases and J lost 4, with 6 bases in between. The CDR3 coding sequence is TGCAGTGCTAGTAACAGTAATGAAAAACTGTTTTTT. Translating gives CSASNSNEKLFF.

The sample holds many counts of this clonotype. The chain joins TRBV7-9 to TRBJ1-2, with D perhaps TRBD1 (5 bases). Trimming pared 5 bases from V and 7 bases from J, leaving 20 bases between. This CDR3 is built from 15 residues. Germline lookup yields CDR1 SEHNR and CDR2 FQNEAQ (reference sequence). CDR3 loop: CASSHPGVSGRGYTF. DNA for the CDR3: TGTGCCAGCAGCCACCCGGGTGTTTCGGGGCGTGGCTACACCTTC.

There are a few counts of this clonotype. V usage is TRBV12-3 or TRBV12-4 and J usage is TRBJ2-6; tentatively, D is TRBD2 (5 bases). V lost 6 bases to trimming and J lost 0 bases, with 24 bases between them. The length of the CDR3 is 20 residues. The CDR3 here is CASRKASAALTYSGANVLTF. DNA for the CDR3: TGTGCCAGCAGGAAGGCTTCAGCGGCCCTGACTTACTCTGGGGCCAACGTCCTGACTTTC.

J is TRBJ2-1 and V is TRBV15; D may be TRBD2 (6 bases). The CDR3 consists of 14 residues. Germline CDR1 and CDR2: LNHNV and YYDKDF (reference sequence). Trimming removed 1 base at V and 5 bases at J, with 9 bases between. The CDR3 DNA reads as TGTGCCACCAGCAGAGGACTAGAAAACAATGAGCAGTTCTTC. Translation gives CATSRGLENNEQFF.

This clonotype was recorded at least ten times. The chain carries TRBV7-9 and TRBJ1-5; no clear D gene. CDR1 is SEHNR and CDR2 is FQNEAQ in the germline V gene (reference sequence). V was clipped by 8 bases and J by 1 base, with 3 bases between them. This CDR3 contains 11 residues. CDR3 in DNA: TGTGCCAGCGGCAGCAATCAGCCCCAGCATTTT. This sequence encodes CASGSNQPQHF.

This clonotype was found many times. The chain couples TRBV29-1 to TRBJ2-7, with 7 bases fitting TRBD1. The CDR3 length is 18 residues. Germline V gene sequence: CDR1 SQVTM, CDR2 ANQGSEA. The J segment lost 3 bases and the V segment lost 7 bases, leaving 24 bases of the junction unmatched. CDR3 coding DNA: TGCAGCGCATGGACAGGAGGAGCGAAACGGAAGGTGGGCTACGAGCAGTACTTC. Protein sequence: CSAWTGGAKRKVGYEQYF.

The sample holds many counts of this clonotype. The gene calls are TRBV5-6 and TRBJ2-1; TRBD1 matches at 7 bases. CDR3 length equals 13 residues. Germline CDR1 and CDR2: SGHDT and YYEEEE. V lost 4 bases to trimming and J lost 13 bases; unmatched junction nucleotides: 11. CDR3 nucleotides: TGTGCCAGCAGCCAAGGGACAGCGAGGAGTCAGTTCTTC. Protein sequence: CASSQGTARSQFF.

This clonotype was found a few times. Here the CDR3 DNA reads TGCAGTGCTACTCGGGGGGGGGAGCAGTTCTTC. Its translation: CSATRGGEQFF. V and J are TRBV20-1 and TRBJ2-1; 8 bases align to TRBD2. The V and J ends lost 4 bases and 10 bases, in that order; junction bases with no gene match: 3. The germline V gene has CDR1 DFQATT and CDR2 SNEGSKA (reference sequence). This CDR3 is built from 11 residues.

The chain recombines TRBV12-3 or TRBV12-4 with TRBJ1-1; D gene ambiguous. CDR3 length: 14 residues. Trimming took 6 bases from V and 0 from J, leaving 11 bases between them. The CDR3 loop reads CASSPSRVNTEAFF. The CDR3, as DNA: TGTGCCAGCAGCCCCTCGCGGGTGAACACTGAAGCTTTCTTT.

This clonotype was observed at least ten times. The chain has TRBV6-5 and TRBJ2-7; D ambiguous. With 2 bases removed from V and 3 bases from J, the gap between germline ends came to 8 bases. This CDR3 has 13 residues. The germline V gene encodes CDR1 MNHEY and CDR2 SVGAGI. As DNA, the CDR3 is TGTGCCAGCAGTTACGCCGGCAGCTACGAGCAGTACTTC. Its translation is CASSYAGSYEQYF.

J is TRBJ1-2 and V is TRBV12-3 or TRBV12-4, with a tentative D call TRBD1 (6 bases). The CDR3 has 13 amino acids. Deletions cut 5 bases from V and 4 bases from J, with 11 bases between. This chain's CDR3 is CASSIQGAYGYTF. DNA for the CDR3: TGTGCCAGCAGTATACAGGGTGCCTATGGCTACACCTTC.

At least ten counts were recorded for this clonotype. The gene calls are TRBV12-3 or TRBV12-4 and TRBJ2-3; the D gene is possibly TRBD1 (6 bases). Between the trimmed V and J ends, which lost 0 bases and 2 bases, there was a span of 24 bases. The length of the CDR3 is 20 residues. CDR3 residues: CASSLAPFRGPEVLTDTQYF. The CDR3 nucleotides are TGTGCCAGCAGTTTAGCCCCATTCAGGGGCCCAGAGGTCCTCACAGATACGCAGTATTTT.

This clonotype appeared a few times. The rearrangement uses TRBV12-3 or TRBV12-4 and TRBJ2-7; possibly TRBD1 or TRBD2 for D (5 bases each). This CDR3 is built from 17 residues. V lost 6 bases to trimming and J lost 0 bases, with 21 bases between them. The DNA for the CDR3 is TGTGCCAGCAGCCGAATCGGGACGAAGGGACGCTCCTACGAGCAGTACTTC. Translation: CASSRIGTKGRSYEQYF.

CDR3 sequence (DNA): TGTGCCATCAGTGAGGCGGCCTCTGGAAACACCATATATTTT. Its protein product is CAISEAASGNTIYF. This chain joins TRBV10-3 and TRBJ1-3; D remains ambiguous. The CDR3 loop spans 14 amino acids. The germline CDR1 and CDR2 sequences are ENHRY and SYGVKD. Trimming removed 2 bases from V and 0 bases from J, with 5 bases in between.

The rearrangement joins TRBV29-1 to TRBJ2-7; TRBD1 matches at 10 bases. The CDR3 spans 13 residues. The V gene end was trimmed by 7 bases and the J gene end by 3 bases; junction bases not matched to a gene: 6. Per the germline V gene, CDR1 is SQVTM and CDR2 is ANQGSEA. CDR3 sequence: CSARQGAGYEQYF. The CDR3, as DNA: TGCAGCGCCCGACAGGGGGCGGGCTACGAGCAGTACTTC.

The chain employs TRBV6-1 and TRBJ2-7; TRBD1 matches 7 bases. The germline V gene has CDR1 MNHNS and CDR2 SASEGT. CDR3 length equals 13 residues. J was trimmed by 7 bases and V by 5 bases; bases with no gene match: 8. CDR3 nucleotide sequence: TGTGCCAGCAGTCGGACAGGCAACGGGGAGCAGTACTTC. Translated, it gives CASSRTGNGEQYF.

This clonotype occurred many times. The gene calls are TRBV29-1 and TRBJ2-1; TRBD2 matches 8 bases. Germline V gene data show CDR1 as SQVTM and CDR2 as ANQGSEA. This CDR3 region has 15 residues. Trimming cost V 4 bases and J 7 bases; bases outside gene matches: 12. The DNA of the CDR3 is TGCAGCGTTGTTCCAGCGGGGGAACTTGGGAATGAGCAGTTCTTC. Protein product: CSVVPAGELGNEQFF.

This clonotype was seen many times. This sequence joins TRBV12-3 or TRBV12-4 and TRBJ2-1; D may match TRBD1 or TRBD2 (5 bases each). The CDR3 sequence is 14 residues long. V was cut by 6 bases and J by 7 bases, with 16 bases left in between. CDR3 protein: CASRPGAGLNEQFF. CDR3 nucleotide sequence: TGTGCCAGCAGACCCGGGGCAGGGCTGAATGAGCAGTTCTTC.

This clonotype was recorded a few times. This rearrangement joins TRBV12-3 or TRBV12-4 to TRBJ2-1, with 10 bases that match TRBD2. This CDR3 is 16 amino acids long. V trimming: 6 bases; J trimming: 8 bases; junction bases outside the gene matches: 13. CDR3 amino acids: CASRSGLASLTHEQFF. In DNA form, the CDR3 reads TGTGCCAGCAGGTCGGGACTAGCGTCCTTAACCCATGAGCAGTTCTTC.

This clonotype was seen a handful of times. The chain joins TRBV4-3 to TRBJ2-7; perhaps TRBD1 as D (6 bases). Germline V CDR1 and CDR2: LGHNA, YSLEER. This CDR3 comprises 15 residues. Trimming stripped 0 bases from V and 1 base from J, with 10 bases between. Here the CDR3 DNA reads TGCGCCAGCAGCCAAGACCGGGACAAGTCCTACGAGCAGTACTTC. Its protein product is CASSQDRDKSYEQYF.